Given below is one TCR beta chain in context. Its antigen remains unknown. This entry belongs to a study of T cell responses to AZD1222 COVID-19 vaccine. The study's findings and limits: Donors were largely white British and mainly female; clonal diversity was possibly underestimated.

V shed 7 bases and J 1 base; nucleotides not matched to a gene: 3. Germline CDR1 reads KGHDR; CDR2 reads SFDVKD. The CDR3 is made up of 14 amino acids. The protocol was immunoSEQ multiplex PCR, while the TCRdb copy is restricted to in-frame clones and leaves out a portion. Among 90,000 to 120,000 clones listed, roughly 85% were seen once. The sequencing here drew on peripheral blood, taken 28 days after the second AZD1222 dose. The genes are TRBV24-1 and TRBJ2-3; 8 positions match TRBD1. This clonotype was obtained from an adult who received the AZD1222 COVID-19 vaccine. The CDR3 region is CATSSTGGTDTQYF. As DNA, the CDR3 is TGTGCCACCAGCTCGACAGGGGGCACAGATACGCAGTATTTT.